The rows below give T cell receptor beta chains drawn from one sample of a study. One entry per CDR3 protein results from TCRdb running MiXCR on the reads. The sample has over a thousand distinct CDR3 sequences; about 40% are singletons. The material sequenced was CD8+ T cells (not recorded whether cultured). The receptors stem from a male donor. CDR3s include the opening cysteine and the closing phenylalanine or tryptophan. A D gene is named only where the DNA matches it firmly. Clone sizes are given selectively: once, few, many, or a class where the clone is expanded.

V: TRBV19; size: once; D: -; J: TRBJ1-2; CDR3: CASGMKGGTYGYSF; DNA: TGTGCCAGTGGTATGAAAGGAGGGACCTATGGTTACTCATTC
V: TRBV19; size: many; D: TRBD2; J: TRBJ2-1; CDR3: CASSNLAGGYNEQFF; DNA: TGTGCCAGTAGTAACCTAGCGGGGGGCTACAATGAGCAGTTCTTC
V: TRBV19; size: -; D: -; J: TRBJ1-2; CDR3: CASSIGMHGYFF; DNA: TGTGCCAGTAGTATTGGCATGCATGGCTATTTCTTC
V: TRBV28; size: -; D: TRBD1; J: TRBJ2-7; CDR3: CASGVGQGYEQYF; DNA: TGTGCCAGCGGCGTGGGACAGGGCTACGAGCAGTACTTC
V: TRBV19; size: -; D: -; J: TRBJ1-2; CDR3: CASSIGVCGYTF; DNA: TGTGCCAGTAGTATCGGTGTCTGTGGCTACACCTTC
V: TRBV19; size: many; D: -; J: TRBJ1-1; CDR3: CASSMGGVNTEAFF; DNA: TGTGCCAGTAGTATGGGGGGGGTGAACACTGAAGCTTTCTTT
V: TRBV18; size: medium-sized; D: -; J: TRBJ2-2; CDR3: CASSPVGTGELFF; DNA: TGTGCCAGCTCACCAGTGGGGACCGGGGAGCTGTTTTTT
V: TRBV19; size: -; D: -; J: TRBJ2-4; CDR3: CASGINTAKNIQYF; DNA: TGTGCCAGTGGTATCAACACGGCCAAAAATATTCAGTACTTC
V: TRBV28; size: medium-sized; D: -; J: TRBJ2-3; CDR3: CASSLWWRGGTDTQYF; DNA: TGTGCCAGCAGTTTATGGTGGCGGGGAGGCACAGATACGCAGTATTTT
V: TRBV19; size: medium-sized; D: TRBD2; J: TRBJ2-1; CDR3: CASSPYGGAINEQFF; DNA: TGTGCCAGTAGTCCCTACGGGGGGGCCATAAATGAGCAGTTCTTC
V: TRBV19; size: -; D: -; J: TRBJ2-7; CDR3: CATSIRSSYGQYF; DNA: TGTGCCACTAGTATACGCAGTTCCTACGGGCAGTACTTC
V: TRBV27; size: few; D: -; J: TRBJ1-6; CDR3: CASTPGIYNSPLYF; DNA: TGTGCCAGCACTCCGGGGATCTATAATTCACCCCTCTACTTT
V: TRBV19; size: many; D: TRBD2; J: TRBJ2-1; CDR3: CASSPLAGGLNEQFF; DNA: TGTGCCAGTAGTCCCCTTGCGGGAGGTCTAAATGAGCAGTTCTTC
V: TRBV19; size: large; D: -; J: TRBJ2-3; CDR3: CASSTLSTDTQYF; DNA: TGTGCCAGTAGTACTTTGAGCACAGATACGCAGTATTTT
V: TRBV19; size: -; D: -; J: TRBJ2-7; CDR3: CVGSIRSAYEQYF; DNA: TGTGTCGGTAGTATCCGGAGCGCCTACGAGCAGTACTTC
V: TRBV19; size: -; D: -; J: TRBJ2-5; CDR3: CASSMFGEETQYF; DNA: TGTGCCAGTAGTATGTTTGGTGAAGAGACCCAGTACTTC
V: TRBV5-4; size: many; D: -; J: TRBJ2-1; CDR3: CASSLVGVDEQFF; DNA: TGTGCCAGCAGCTTGGTAGGGGTCGATGAGCAGTTCTTC
V: TRBV7-6; size: -; D: TRBD1; J: TRBJ2-3; CDR3: CASSSTGTGAWGTQCF; DNA: TGTGCCAGCAGCTCGACCGGGACAGGGGCCTGGGGTACGCAGTGTTTT
V: TRBV27; size: many; D: TRBD1; J: TRBJ2-1; CDR3: CASSLTGSPYNEQFF; DNA: TGTGCCAGCTCCCTGACAGGGTCTCCCTACAATGAGCAGTTCTTC
V: TRBV21-1; size: medium-sized; D: -; J: TRBJ2-1; CDR3: CASSARLAGGGNEQFF; DNA: TGTGCCAGCAGCGCACGACTAGCGGGGGGGGGTAATGAGCAGTTCTTC
V: TRBV19; size: -; D: -; J: TRBJ2-7; CDR3: CTSSPRSGTEQCF; DNA: TGTACCAGTAGCCCCCGTTCGGGGACCGAGCAGTGCTTC
V: TRBV19; size: -; D: -; J: TRBJ1-2; CDR3: CASSIGVYGYAF; DNA: TGTGCCAGTAGTATAGGTGTTTATGGCTACGCCTTC
V: TRBV19; size: -; D: -; J: TRBJ1-5; CDR3: CASNIYSNQPQHF; DNA: TGTGCCAGTAATATATATAGCAATCAGCCCCAGCATTTT
V: TRBV19; size: once; D: -; J: TRBJ1-2; CDR3: CASGINAECHSF; DNA: TGTGCCAGTGGTATCAACGCAGAGTGCCATTCCTTT
V: TRBV19; size: many; D: -; J: TRBJ1-5; CDR3: CASSIFGGAGNQPQHF; DNA: TGTGCCAGTAGTATATTTGGGGGCGCGGGTAATCAGCCCCAGCATTTT
V: TRBV11-2; size: many; D: -; J: TRBJ2-5; CDR3: CASSLFQETQYF; DNA: TGTGCCAGCAGCTTGTTCCAAGAGACCCAGTACTTC
V: TRBV19; size: many; D: -; J: TRBJ1-2; CDR3: CASTTIHGGVTDYGYTF; DNA: TGTGCCAGTACCACCATCCATGGGGGGGTTACGGACTATGGCTACACCTTC
V: TRBV19; size: many; D: -; J: TRBJ1-5; CDR3: CASSIRSGEPQHF; DNA: TGTGCCAGTAGTATCCGGAGCGGGGAGCCCCAGCATTTT
V: TRBV29-1; size: medium-sized; D: -; J: TRBJ1-1; CDR3: CSVEWDPPRRGTEAFF; DNA: TGCAGCGTTGAATGGGACCCTCCCCGAAGGGGCACTGAAGCTTTCTTT
V: TRBV19; size: -; D: -; J: TRBJ1-2; CDR3: CASTIDWHGYTF; DNA: TGTGCCAGTACTATCGACTGGCATGGCTACACCTTC
V: TRBV19; size: medium-sized; D: -; J: TRBJ2-2; CDR3: CASSPTATGELFF; DNA: TGTGCCAGTAGCCCTACAGCCACCGGGGAGCTGTTTTTT
V: TRBV18; size: few; D: TRBD2; J: TRBJ2-3; CDR3: CASSPTGGPGDTQYF; DNA: TGTGCCAGCTCACCTACGGGAGGGCCGGGAGATACGCAGTATTTT
V: TRBV19; size: -; D: -; J: TRBJ2-2; CDR3: CASSINAESGDLFF; DNA: TGTGCCAGTAGTATCAACGCAGAGTCGGGTGATCTGTTTTTT
V: TRBV6-4; size: medium-sized; D: TRBD1; J: TRBJ1-2; CDR3: CARGQEDLYGYTF; DNA: TGTGCCAGAGGACAGGAAGACCTCTATGGCTACACCTTC
V: TRBV19; size: few; D: -; J: TRBJ1-5; CDR3: CAGSMLALGPQHF; DNA: TGTGCCGGTAGTATGTTGGCGCTGGGGCCCCAGCATTTT
V: TRBV19; size: large; D: -; J: TRBJ2-4; CDR3: CASSSRSGNIQYF; DNA: TGTGCCAGTAGTAGCAGGTCGGGAAACATTCAGTACTTC
V: TRBV19; size: -; D: -; J: TRBJ2-7; CDR3: CASSISAGYEQYF; DNA: TGTGCCAGTAGTATCAGCGCAGGCTACGAGCAGTACTTC
V: TRBV19; size: -; D: -; J: TRBJ1-2; CDR3: CASSIGADGYTF; DNA: TGTGCCAGTAGTATAGGCGCAGATGGCTACACCTTC
V: TRBV6-2/TRBV6-3; size: medium-sized; D: TRBD1; J: TRBJ1-6; CDR3: CASSYIDRVYNSPLHF; DNA: TGTGCCAGCAGTTACATCGACAGGGTATATAATTCACCCCTCCACTTT
V: TRBV20-1; size: -; D: -; J: TRBJ2-7; CDR3: CSAQTKWREQYF; DNA: TGCAGTGCTCAGACGAAATGGCGCGAGCAGTACTTC
V: TRBV19; size: -; D: TRBD1; J: TRBJ2-7; CDR3: CASSLRAGGERYF; DNA: TGTGCCAGTAGCCTACGGGCAGGGGGAGAGCGGTACTTC
V: TRBV11-2; size: medium-sized; D: -; J: TRBJ1-6; CDR3: CASSLPGMSNSPLHF; DNA: TGTGCCAGCAGCTTACCAGGGATGAGTAATTCACCCCTCCACTTT
V: TRBV19; size: few; D: -; J: TRBJ1-2; CDR3: CASGIKTGYGYTF; DNA: TGTGCCAGTGGTATCAAAACAGGGTATGGTTACACTTTC
V: TRBV19; size: medium-sized; D: -; J: TRBJ2-1; CDR3: CASSLSGSYNEQFF; DNA: TGTGCCAGTAGTCTTAGCGGCTCCTACAATGAGCAGTTCTTC
V: TRBV19; size: -; D: -; J: TRBJ2-2; CDR3: CASSIRSTGELLF; DNA: TGTGCCAGTAGTATTCGGAGCACCGGGGAGCTGCTTTTT
V: TRBV19; size: -; D: -; J: TRBJ2-7; CDR3: CACSIRSGYEQYF; DNA: TGTGCCTGTAGTATCCGGTCGGGCTACGAGCAGTACTTC
V: TRBV19; size: many; D: TRBD2; J: TRBJ2-1; CDR3: CASSWLAGDNEQFF; DNA: TGTGCCAGTAGTTGGCTAGCGGGAGACAATGAGCAGTTCTTC
V: TRBV28; size: medium-sized; D: -; J: TRBJ2-3; CDR3: CASSKRATSTDTQYF; DNA: TGTGCCAGCAGTAAGCGGGCCACTAGCACAGATACGCAGTATTTT
V: TRBV14; size: -; D: TRBD1; J: TRBJ1-2; CDR3: CASSPATGPYGYTF; DNA: TGTGCCAGCAGCCCCGCGACAGGGCCCTATGGCTACACCTTC
V: TRBV30; size: few; D: -; J: TRBJ1-6; CDR3: CAWGGVGGASPLHF; DNA: TGTGCCTGGGGTGGGGTCGGGGGCGCTTCACCCCTCCACTTT
V: TRBV19; size: -; D: -; J: TRBJ1-2; CDR3: CVSSSGAYGCTF; DNA: -
V: TRBV19; size: -; D: -; J: TRBJ1-2; CDR3: CDSSISAEGYTF; DNA: TGTGACAGTAGTATCAGCGCCGAGGGCTATACCTTT
V: TRBV11-2; size: few; D: TRBD2; J: TRBJ2-7; CDR3: CASSLVRASGSMEQYF; DNA: TGTGCCAGCAGCTTAGTTCGGGCTAGCGGGAGTATGGAGCAGTACTTC
V: TRBV19; size: medium-sized; D: -; J: TRBJ1-1; CDR3: CASSIRANTEAFF; DNA: TGTGCCAGTAGTATCCGGGCAAACACTGAAGCTTTCTTT
V: TRBV19; size: few; D: -; J: TRBJ1-1; CDR3: CASGWTMNTEAFF; DNA: TGTGCCAGTGGCTGGACAATGAACACTGAAGCTTTCTTT
V: TRBV6-1; size: many; D: TRBD1; J: TRBJ1-5; CDR3: CASSELAGGAFGNQPQHF; DNA: TGTGCCAGCAGTGAGTTGGCAGGGGGCGCGTTCGGCAATCAGCCCCAGCATTTT
V: TRBV19; size: -; D: -; J: TRBJ2-5; CDR3: CASGINGETQYF; DNA: TGTGCCAGTGGTATCAACGGAGAGACCCAGTACTTC
V: TRBV19; size: large; D: -; J: TRBJ1-3; CDR3: CASSTRSGNTIYF; DNA: TGTGCCAGTAGTACCAGGTCTGGAAACACCATATATTTT
V: TRBV18; size: large; D: -; J: TRBJ2-2; CDR3: CASSPVGVGELFF; DNA: TGTGCCAGCTCACCAGTTGGTGTCGGGGAGCTGTTTTTT
V: TRBV6-6; size: -; D: -; J: TRBJ2-3; CDR3: CASSSRLSDFGTGTQYF; DNA: TGTGCCAGCAGTTCCCGGCTCAGTGATTTCGGCACAGGTACGCAGTATTTT